The 5 T cell receptor beta chains listed next were all sequenced from one sample in a study of blood T cell repertoires in COVID-19. Sequencing used immunoSEQ multiplex PCR; TCRdb keeps in-frame clones, though not all of them. The table lists 35,000 to 50,000 clones, roughly nine tenths of them singletons. The sequencing input was peripheral blood. Source of these receptors: a man aged 45 to 65 with active COVID-19.

This sequence joins TRBV5-5 and TRBJ1-2, with TRBD1 matching 11 bases. In germline, CDR1 is SGHKS, CDR2 YYEKEE (reference sequence). The CDR3 sequence is 17 residues long. V shed 4 bases, J shed 6 bases, and the junction held 14 bases outside the gene matches. The CDR3 bases are TGTGCCAGCAGCCTCGGACAGGGGGCGCCGGGAAAGGATGGCTACACCTTC. Amino acids: CASSLGQGAPGKDGYTF.

The chain links TRBV11-2 to TRBJ1-2; D perhaps matches TRBD1 (5 bases). The CDR3 loop spans 14 amino acids. Trimming shortened V by 4 bases and J by 6 bases, and 15 bases separated the two germline ends. CDR1 and CDR2 (germline): SGHAT, FQNNGV. The CDR3 DNA follows: TGTGCCAGCAGCTCCCATGGCAGGGTGGATGGCTACACCTTC. Amino acid sequence: CASSSHGRVDGYTF.

The rearrangement links TRBV5-4 to TRBJ1-6, with D perhaps TRBD1 (6 bases). From germline, CDR1 is SGHNT and CDR2 YYREEE (reference sequence). The CDR3 runs to 14 residues. Deletions cut 3 bases from V and 12 bases from J, with 16 bases between. The CDR3 DNA is TGTGCCAGCAGCTCCTCCGGACAGAAATTACCCCTCCACTTT. This codes for CASSSSGQKLPLHF.

The gene calls are TRBV5-4 and TRBJ2-7; 7 positions match TRBD1. Losses at the gene ends were 4 bases for V and 6 bases for J; bases not matched to a gene: 7. The CDR3 length is 13 residues. CDR1 and CDR2 from the germline V gene are SGHNT and YYREEE (reference sequence). In DNA form, the CDR3 reads TGTGCCAGCAGCATACCGACAGGGACCGAGCAGTACTTC. Translating it yields CASSIPTGTEQYF.

This chain joins TRBV21-1 and TRBJ2-1; the table gives TRBD2 as D, unverified against the DNA. TRBV21-1 is assigned pseudogene status. The CDR3 covers 22 residues. CDR3 bases: TGTGCCAGCAGCAGTAGGGTCCCCCGACTAGCGGGGGGGCCGTTTTTTATGAATGAGCAGTTCTTC. It codes for CASSSRVPRLAGGPFFMNEQFF.